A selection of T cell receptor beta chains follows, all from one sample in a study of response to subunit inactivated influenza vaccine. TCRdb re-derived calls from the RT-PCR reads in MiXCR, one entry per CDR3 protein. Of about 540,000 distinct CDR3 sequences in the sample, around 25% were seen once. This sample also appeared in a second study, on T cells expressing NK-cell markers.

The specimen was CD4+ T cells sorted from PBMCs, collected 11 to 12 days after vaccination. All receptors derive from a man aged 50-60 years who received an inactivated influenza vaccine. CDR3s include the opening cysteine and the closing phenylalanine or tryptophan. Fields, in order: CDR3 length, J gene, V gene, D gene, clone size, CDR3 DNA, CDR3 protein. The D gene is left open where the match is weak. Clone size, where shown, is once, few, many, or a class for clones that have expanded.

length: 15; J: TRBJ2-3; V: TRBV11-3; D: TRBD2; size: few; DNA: TGTGCCAGCAGCTTACTAGCGGGTGCCTTCAATACGCAGTATTTT; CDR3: CASSLLAGAFNTQYF
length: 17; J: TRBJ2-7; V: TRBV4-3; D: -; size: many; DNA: TGCGCCAGCAGCCCTGTCTATTGGCTAGCCAAGTTCCACGAGCAGTACTTC; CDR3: CASSPVYWLAKFHEQYF
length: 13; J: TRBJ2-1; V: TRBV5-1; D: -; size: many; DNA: TGCGCCAGCAGGGACCTTACAGGGCATGAGCAGTTCTTC; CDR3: CASRDLTGHEQFF
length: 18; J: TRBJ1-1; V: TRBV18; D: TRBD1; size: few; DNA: TGTGCCAGCTCACCACGACATATTGACAGGGGGCTATTTCCTGAAGCTTTCTTT; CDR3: CASSPRHIDRGLFPEAFF
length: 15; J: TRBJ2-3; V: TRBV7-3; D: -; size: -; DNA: TGTGCCAGCAGCCCGAAACGATCTAGCACAGATACGCAGTATTTT; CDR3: CASSPKRSSTDTQYF
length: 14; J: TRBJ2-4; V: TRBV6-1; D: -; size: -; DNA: TGTGCCAGCAGGCGTAACGGTGCCAAAAACATTCAGTACTTC; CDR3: CASRRNGAKNIQYF
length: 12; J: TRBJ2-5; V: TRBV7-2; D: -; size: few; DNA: TGTGCCAGCAGCACCCCCCAAGAGACCCAGTACTTC; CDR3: CASSTPQETQYF
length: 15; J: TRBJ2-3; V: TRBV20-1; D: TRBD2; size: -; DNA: TGCAGTGCTAGAAAAGTAGCGGGAGGGCCAGATACGCAGTATTTT; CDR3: CSARKVAGGPDTQYF
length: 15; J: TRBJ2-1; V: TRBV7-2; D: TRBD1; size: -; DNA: TGTGCCAGCAGCATAAGGACAGGAAATTACAATGAGCAGTTCTTC; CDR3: CASSIRTGNYNEQFF
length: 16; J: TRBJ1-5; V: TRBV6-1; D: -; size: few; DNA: TGTGCCAGCAGTGAAATATGGGAACATAGCAATCAGCCCCAGCATTTT; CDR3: CASSEIWEHSNQPQHF
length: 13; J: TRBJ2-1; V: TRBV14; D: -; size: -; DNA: TGTGCCAGCAGCCAATTTAGCGGAGGTGAGCAGTTCTTC; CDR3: CASSQFSGGEQFF
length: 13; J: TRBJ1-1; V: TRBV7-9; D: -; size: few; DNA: TGTGCCAGCAGCTTAGAAAAGAACACTGAAGCTTTCTTT; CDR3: CASSLEKNTEAFF
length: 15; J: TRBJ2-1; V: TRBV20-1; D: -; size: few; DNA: TGCAGTGCTAGACATGATGGGTTGGGGGGCGATGAGCAGTTCTTC; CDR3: CSARHDGLGGDEQFF
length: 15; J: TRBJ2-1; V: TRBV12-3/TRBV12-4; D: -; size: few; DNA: TGTGCCAGCAGTCCCCCGCCTGACAGATACAATGAGCAGTTCTTC; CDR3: CASSPPPDRYNEQFF
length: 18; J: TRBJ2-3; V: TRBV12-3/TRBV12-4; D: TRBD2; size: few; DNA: TGTGCCAGCAGTCTGGGACTAGCGGGGGGACTCAGCACAGATACGCAGTATTTT; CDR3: CASSLGLAGGLSTDTQYF
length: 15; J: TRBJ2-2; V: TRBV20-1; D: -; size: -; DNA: TGCAGTGCCAGACAGACGGGGGCGAACACCGGGGAGCTGTTTTTT; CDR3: CSARQTGANTGELFF
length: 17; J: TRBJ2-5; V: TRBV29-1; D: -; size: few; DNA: TGCAGCGTTGATTTCTTCTTCAAGGAGTCACTCGAAGAGACCCAGTACTTC; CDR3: CSVDFFFKESLEETQYF
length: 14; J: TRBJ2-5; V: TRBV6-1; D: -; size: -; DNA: TGTGCCAGCAGCAAACAGGGTGGGCGAGAGACCCAGTACTTC; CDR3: CASSKQGGRETQYF
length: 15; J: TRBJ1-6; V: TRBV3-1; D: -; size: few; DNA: TGTGCCAGCAGCCTCGGACAAGGCGGGAATTCACCCCTCCACTTT; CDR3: CASSLGQGGNSPLHF
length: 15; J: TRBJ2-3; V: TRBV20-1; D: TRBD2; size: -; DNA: TGCAGTGCCCAAAGAGGTTGGCGGGAGCTGGATACGCAGTATTTT; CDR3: CSAQRGWRELDTQYF
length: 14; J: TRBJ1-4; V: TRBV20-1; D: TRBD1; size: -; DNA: TGCAGTGGGTACTTGGGGACAGGGGCTGAAAAACTGTTTTTT; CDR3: CSGYLGTGAEKLFF
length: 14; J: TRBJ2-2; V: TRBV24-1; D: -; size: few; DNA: TGTGCCACCAGTGATTCGGTTGATACCGGGGAGCTGTTTTTT; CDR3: CATSDSVDTGELFF
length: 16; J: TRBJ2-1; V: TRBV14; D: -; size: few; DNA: TGTGCCAGCAGCCAAGATCAGCAGGGCCCTGGGAATGAGCAGTTCTTC; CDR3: CASSQDQQGPGNEQFF
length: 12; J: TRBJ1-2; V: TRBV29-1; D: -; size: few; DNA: TGCAGCGTTGCAAGGCTATCCGGTGGCTACACCTTC; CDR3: CSVARLSGGYTF
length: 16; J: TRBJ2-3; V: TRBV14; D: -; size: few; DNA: TGTGCCAGCAGCCACCGGACGGGATCGGGACCAGATACGCAGTATTTT; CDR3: CASSHRTGSGPDTQYF
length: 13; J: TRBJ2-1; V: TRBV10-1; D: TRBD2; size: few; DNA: TGCGCCAGCAGCTCGACTAGCGGGAATGAGCAGTTCTTC; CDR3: CASSSTSGNEQFF
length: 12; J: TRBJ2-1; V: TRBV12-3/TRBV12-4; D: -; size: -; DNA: TGTGCCAGCGGAAGGGCTGGGAGTGAGCAGTTCTTC; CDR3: CASGRAGSEQFF
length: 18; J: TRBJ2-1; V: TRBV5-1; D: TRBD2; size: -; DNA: TGCGCCAGCAGGCCCAGACCAAGAGCGGGAGGGCCCTTGTATGAGCAGTTCTTC; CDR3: CASRPRPRAGGPLYEQFF
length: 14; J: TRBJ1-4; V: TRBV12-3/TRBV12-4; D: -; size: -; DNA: TGTGCCAGCAGTTTAGGAGCCCGGAATGAAAAACTGTTTTTT; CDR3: CASSLGARNEKLFF
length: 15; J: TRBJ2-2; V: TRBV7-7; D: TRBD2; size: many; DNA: TGTGCTAGCAGCTCGACCGGGCGGGGGACCGGGGAGCTGTTTTTT; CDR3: CASSSTGRGTGELFF
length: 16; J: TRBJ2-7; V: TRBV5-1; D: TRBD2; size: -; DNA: TGCGCCAGCAGCTGGGGAGCAGCGGGAGAACGGTACGAGCAGTACTTC; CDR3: CASSWGAAGERYEQYF
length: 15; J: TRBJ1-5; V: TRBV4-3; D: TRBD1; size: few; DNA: TGCGCCAGCAGCCAAGACGGGACAGCCAATCAGCCCCAGCATTTT; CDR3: CASSQDGTANQPQHF
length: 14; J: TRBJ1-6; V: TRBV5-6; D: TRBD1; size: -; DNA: TGTGCCAGCAGCGGGACAGGGTCAAATTCACCCCTCCACTTT; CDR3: CASSGTGSNSPLHF
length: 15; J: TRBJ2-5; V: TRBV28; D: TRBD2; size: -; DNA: TGTGCCAGCAGGTCTGCTGCGGGGGGACAAGAGACCCAGTACTTC; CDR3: CASRSAAGGQETQYF
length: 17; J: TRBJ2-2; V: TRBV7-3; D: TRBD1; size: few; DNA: TGTGCCAGCAGCCCCGCGGCCAGGGGGCGAAACACCGGGGAGCTGTTTTTT; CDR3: CASSPAARGRNTGELFF
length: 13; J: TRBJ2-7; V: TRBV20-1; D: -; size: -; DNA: TGCAGTGCTAGAAGCGTTTCGCCCTACGAGCAGTACTTC; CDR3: CSARSVSPYEQYF
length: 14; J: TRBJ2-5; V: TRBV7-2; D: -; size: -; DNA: TGTGCCAGCAGCATCACCGGGAGTGAGGGGACCCAGTACTTC; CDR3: CASSITGSEGTQYF
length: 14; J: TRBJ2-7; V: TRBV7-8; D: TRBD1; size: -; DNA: TGTGCCAGCAAAAGGGACAGGGGGTCCTACGAGCAGTACTTC; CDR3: CASKRDRGSYEQYF
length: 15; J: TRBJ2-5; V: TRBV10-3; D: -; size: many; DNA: TGTGCCATCAGTGAGTCGTCGGGGAATCAAGAGACCCAGTACTTC; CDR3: CAISESSGNQETQYF
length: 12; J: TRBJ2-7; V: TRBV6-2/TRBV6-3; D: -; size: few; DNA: TGTGCCAGCAGTTACGGGATCTACGAGCAGTACTTC; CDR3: CASSYGIYEQYF
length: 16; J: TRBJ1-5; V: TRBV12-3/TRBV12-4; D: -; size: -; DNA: TGTGCCAGCAGTTTGGCAGGGGTCCATAGCAATCAGCCCCAGCATTTT; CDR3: CASSLAGVHSNQPQHF
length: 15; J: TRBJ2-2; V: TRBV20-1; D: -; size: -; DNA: TGCAGTGCTAGAGTCGGGGGTGGTAGCACCGGGGAGCTGTTTTTT; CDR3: CSARVGGGSTGELFF
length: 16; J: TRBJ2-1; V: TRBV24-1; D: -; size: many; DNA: TGTGCCACCAGTGACCCGACAGGCCCTTCCTACAATGAGCAGTTCTTC; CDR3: CATSDPTGPSYNEQFF
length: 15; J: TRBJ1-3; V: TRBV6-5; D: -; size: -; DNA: TGTGCCAGCAGTTACAGGAGAAATCCTGGAAACACCATATATTTT; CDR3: CASSYRRNPGNTIYF
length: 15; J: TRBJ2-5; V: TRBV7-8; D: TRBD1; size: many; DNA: TGTGCCAGCAGTCCCACAGGGGCCCCGAGGGAGACCCAGTACTTC; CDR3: CASSPTGAPRETQYF
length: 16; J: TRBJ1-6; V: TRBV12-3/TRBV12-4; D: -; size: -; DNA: TGTGCCAGCAGACCAGACCGGAGCTCCTATAATTCACCCCTCCACTTT; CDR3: CASRPDRSSYNSPLHF
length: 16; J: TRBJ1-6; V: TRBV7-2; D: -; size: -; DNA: TGTGCCAGCAGCCACCCCCCTGGGGGTCGTAATTCACCCCTCCACTTT; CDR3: CASSHPPGGRNSPLHF
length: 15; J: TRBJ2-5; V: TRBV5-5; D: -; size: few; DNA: TGTGCCAGCAGCGTAGCGCCTCGTTCGGGGGAGACCCAGTACTTC; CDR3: CASSVAPRSGETQYF
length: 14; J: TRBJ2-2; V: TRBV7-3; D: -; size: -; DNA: TGTGCCAGCAGCTTAACTGGGCGCACCGGGGAGCTGTTTTTT; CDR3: CASSLTGRTGELFF
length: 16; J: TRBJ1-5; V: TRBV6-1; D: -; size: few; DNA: TGTGCCAGCAGTGAAGGCGGGCTGGGTGTAGGTCAGCCCCAGCATTTT; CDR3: CASSEGGLGVGQPQHF
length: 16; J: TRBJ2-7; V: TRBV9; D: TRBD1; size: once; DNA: TGTGCCAGCAGCACCGGACCAGGACAGGGAGCCTACGAGCAGTACTTC; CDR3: CASSTGPGQGAYEQYF
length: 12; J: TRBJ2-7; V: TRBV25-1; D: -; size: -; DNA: TGTGCCAGCAGTGATCTAAGCTACGAGCAGTACTTC; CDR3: CASSDLSYEQYF
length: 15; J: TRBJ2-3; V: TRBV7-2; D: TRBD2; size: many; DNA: TGTGCCAGCAGCTTAGCGGGGAGCGGGATAGATACGCAGTATTTT; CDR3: CASSLAGSGIDTQYF
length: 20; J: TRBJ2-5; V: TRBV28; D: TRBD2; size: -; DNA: TGTGCCAGCAGTCCCCCTCGGTGGAGGACTAGCGGGAGGTTCCAAGAGACCCAGTACTTC; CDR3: CASSPPRWRTSGRFQETQYF
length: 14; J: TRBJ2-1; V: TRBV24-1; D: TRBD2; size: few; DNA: TGTGCCACCAGTGATGCCGGGACTAGCGGGAGTATGATCTTC; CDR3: CATSDAGTSGSMIF
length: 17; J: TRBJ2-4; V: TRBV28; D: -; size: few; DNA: TGTGCCAGCAGTTTCTCCGGGGTCCTGTTAGCCAAAAACATTCAGTACTTC; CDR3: CASSFSGVLLAKNIQYF
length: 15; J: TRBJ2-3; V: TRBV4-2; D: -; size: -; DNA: TGTGCCAGCAGCCAAGGCTCAAGACACACAGATACGCAGTATTTT; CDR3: CASSQGSRHTDTQYF
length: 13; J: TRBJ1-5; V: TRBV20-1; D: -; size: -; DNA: TGCAGTGCTAGAAGAGGGGTTAATCAGCCCCAGCATTTT; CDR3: CSARRGVNQPQHF
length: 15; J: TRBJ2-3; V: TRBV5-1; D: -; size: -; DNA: TGCGCCAGCAGCTTGGATCCGGGAGTCCCAGATACGCAGTATTTT; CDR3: CASSLDPGVPDTQYF